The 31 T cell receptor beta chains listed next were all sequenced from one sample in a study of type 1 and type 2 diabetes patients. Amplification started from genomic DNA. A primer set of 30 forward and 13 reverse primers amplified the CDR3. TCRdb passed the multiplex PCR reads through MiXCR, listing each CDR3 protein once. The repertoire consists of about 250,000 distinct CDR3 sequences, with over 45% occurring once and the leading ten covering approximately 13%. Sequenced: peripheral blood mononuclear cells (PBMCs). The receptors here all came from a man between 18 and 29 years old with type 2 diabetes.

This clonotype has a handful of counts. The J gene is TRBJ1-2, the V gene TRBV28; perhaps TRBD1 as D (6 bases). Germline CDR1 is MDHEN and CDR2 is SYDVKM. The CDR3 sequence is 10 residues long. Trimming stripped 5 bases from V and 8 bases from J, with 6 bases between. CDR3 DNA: TGTGCCAGCAGTAGGGGGGGCTACACCTTC. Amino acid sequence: CASSRGGYTF.

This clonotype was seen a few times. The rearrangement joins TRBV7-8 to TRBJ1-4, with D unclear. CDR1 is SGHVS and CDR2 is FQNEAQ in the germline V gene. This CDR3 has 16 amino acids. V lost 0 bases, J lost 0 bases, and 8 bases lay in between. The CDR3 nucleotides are TGTGCCAGCAGCTTAGCGGCAGGCCCAACTAATGAAAAACTGTTTTTT. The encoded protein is CASSLAAGPTNEKLFF.

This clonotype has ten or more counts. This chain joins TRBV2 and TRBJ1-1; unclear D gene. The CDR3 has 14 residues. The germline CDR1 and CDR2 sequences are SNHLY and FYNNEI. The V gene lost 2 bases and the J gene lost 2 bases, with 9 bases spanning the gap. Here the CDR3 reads CASSESRVNTEAFF. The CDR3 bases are TGTGCCAGCAGTGAAAGTAGGGTAAACACTGAAGCTTTCTTT.

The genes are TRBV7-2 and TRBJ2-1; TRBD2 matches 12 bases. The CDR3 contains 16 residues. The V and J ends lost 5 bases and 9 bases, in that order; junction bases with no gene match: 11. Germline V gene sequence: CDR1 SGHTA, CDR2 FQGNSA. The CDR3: CASSLLAGGRRGEQFF. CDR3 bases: TGTGCCAGCAGCCTTCTAGCGGGAGGGCGTCGGGGTGAGCAGTTCTTC.

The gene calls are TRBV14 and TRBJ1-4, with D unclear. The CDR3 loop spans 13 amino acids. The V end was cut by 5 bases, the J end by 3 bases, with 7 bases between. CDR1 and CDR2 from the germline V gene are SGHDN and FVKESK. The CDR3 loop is CASSKAPNEKLFF. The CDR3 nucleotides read TGTGCCAGCAGCAAGGCCCCTAATGAAAAACTGTTTTTT.

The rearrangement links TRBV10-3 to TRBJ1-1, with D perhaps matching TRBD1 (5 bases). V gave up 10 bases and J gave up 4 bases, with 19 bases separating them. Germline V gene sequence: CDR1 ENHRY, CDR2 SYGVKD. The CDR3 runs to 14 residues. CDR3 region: CASSPWGEGTEAFF. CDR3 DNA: TGTGCCAGCAGCCCCTGGGGCGAGGGCACTGAAGCTTTCTTT.

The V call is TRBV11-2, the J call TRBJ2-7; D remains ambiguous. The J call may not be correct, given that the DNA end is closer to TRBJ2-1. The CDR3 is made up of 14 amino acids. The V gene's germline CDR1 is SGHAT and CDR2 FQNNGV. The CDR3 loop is CASSLGVGWNEQFF. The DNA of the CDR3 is TGTGCCAGCAGCTTAGGGGTTGGGTGGAATGAGCAGTTCTTC.

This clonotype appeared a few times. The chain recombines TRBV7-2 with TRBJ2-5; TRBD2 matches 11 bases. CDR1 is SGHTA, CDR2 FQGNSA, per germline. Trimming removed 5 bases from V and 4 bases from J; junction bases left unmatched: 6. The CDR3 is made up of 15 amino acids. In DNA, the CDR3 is TGTGCCAGCAGCCTAGGGACTAGCGGCATAGAGACCCAGTACTTC. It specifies CASSLGTSGIETQYF. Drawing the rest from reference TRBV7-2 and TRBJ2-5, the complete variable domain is GAGVSQSPSNKVTEKGKDVELRCDPISGHTALYWYRQSLGQGLEFLIYFQGNSAPDKSGLPSDRFSAERTGGSVSTLTIQRTQQEDSAVYLCASSLGTSGIETQYFGPGTRLLVL.

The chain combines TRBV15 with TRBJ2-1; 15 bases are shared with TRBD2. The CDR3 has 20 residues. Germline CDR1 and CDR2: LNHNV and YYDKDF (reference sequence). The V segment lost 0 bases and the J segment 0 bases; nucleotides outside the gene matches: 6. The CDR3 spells CATSREGLAGGLGSYNEQFF. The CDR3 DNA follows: TGTGCCACCAGCAGAGAGGGACTAGCGGGAGGATTGGGCTCCTACAATGAGCAGTTCTTC.

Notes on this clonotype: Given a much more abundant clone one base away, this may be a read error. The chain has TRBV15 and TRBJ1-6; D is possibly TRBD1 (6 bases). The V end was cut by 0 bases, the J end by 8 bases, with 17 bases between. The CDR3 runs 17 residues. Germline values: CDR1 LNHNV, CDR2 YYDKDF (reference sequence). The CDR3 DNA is TGTGCCACCAGCAGAGATCTAGGACAGCCAAGATATTCACCCCTCCACTTT. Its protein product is CATSRDLGQPRYSPLHF.

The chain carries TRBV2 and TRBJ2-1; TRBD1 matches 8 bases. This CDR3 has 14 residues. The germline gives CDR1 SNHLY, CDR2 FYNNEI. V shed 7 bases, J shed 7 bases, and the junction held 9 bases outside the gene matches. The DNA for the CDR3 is TGTGCCAGCAAGGGACAGGAGACCTCGAATGAGCAGTTCTTC. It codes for CASKGQETSNEQFF. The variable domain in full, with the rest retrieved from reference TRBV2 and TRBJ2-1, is EPEVTQTPSHQVTQMGQEVILRCVPISNHLYFYWYRQILGQKVEFLVSFYNNEISEKSEIFDDQFSVERPDGSNFTLKIRSTKLEDSAMYFCASKGQETSNEQFFGPGTRLTVL.

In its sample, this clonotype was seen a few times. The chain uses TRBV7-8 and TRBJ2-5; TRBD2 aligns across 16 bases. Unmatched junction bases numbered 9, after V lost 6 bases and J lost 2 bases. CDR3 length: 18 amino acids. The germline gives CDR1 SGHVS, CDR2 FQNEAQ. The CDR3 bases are TGTGCCAGCAGTCCTATTCCGGGACTAGCGGGGGGGCAAGAGACCCAGTACTTC. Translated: CASSPIPGLAGGQETQYF.

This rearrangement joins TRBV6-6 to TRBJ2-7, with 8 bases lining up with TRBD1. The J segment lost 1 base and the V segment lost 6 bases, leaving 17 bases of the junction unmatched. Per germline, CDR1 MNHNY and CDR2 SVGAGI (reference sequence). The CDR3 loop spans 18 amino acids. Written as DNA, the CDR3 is TGTGCCAGCAGCAAAAGAACAGGGGGTAAGTTATGTTCCTACGAGCAGTACTTC. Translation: CASSKRTGGKLCSYEQYF.

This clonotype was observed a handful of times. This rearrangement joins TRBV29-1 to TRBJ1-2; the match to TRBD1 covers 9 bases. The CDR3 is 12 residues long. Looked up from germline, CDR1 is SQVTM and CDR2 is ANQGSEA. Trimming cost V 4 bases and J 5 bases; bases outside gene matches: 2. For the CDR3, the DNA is TGCAGCGTTGTCGACAGGGGGTATGGCTACACCTTC. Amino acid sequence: CSVVDRGYGYTF.

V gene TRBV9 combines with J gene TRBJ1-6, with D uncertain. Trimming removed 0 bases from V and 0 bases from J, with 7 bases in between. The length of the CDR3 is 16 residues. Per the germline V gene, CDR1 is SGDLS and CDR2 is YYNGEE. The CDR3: CASSVDGSSYNSPLHF. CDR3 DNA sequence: TGTGCCAGCAGCGTAGATGGGAGCTCCTATAATTCACCCCTCCACTTT.

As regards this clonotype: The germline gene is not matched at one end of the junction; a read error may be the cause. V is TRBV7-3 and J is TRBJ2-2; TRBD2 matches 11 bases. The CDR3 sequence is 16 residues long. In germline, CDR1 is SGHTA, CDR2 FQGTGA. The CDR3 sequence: CASSLGLADHTGELFF. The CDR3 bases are TGCGCCAGCAGCTTGGGACTAGCGGATCACACCGGGGAGCTGTTTTTT.

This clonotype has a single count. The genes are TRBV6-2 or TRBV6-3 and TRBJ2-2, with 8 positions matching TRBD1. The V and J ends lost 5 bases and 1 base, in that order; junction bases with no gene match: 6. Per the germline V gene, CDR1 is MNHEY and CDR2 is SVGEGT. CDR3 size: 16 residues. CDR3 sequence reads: CASSTPGTGNTGELFF. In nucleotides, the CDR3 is TGTGCCAGCAGTACCCCCGGGACAGGGAACACCGGGGAGCTGTTTTTT.

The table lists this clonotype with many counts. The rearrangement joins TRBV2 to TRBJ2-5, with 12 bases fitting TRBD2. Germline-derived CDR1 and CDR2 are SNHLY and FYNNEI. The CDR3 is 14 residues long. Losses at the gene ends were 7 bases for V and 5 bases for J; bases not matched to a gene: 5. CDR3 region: CASKRTSGVETQYF. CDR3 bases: TGTGCCAGCAAACGGACTAGCGGGGTTGAGACCCAGTACTTC.

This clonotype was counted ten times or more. CDR3 nucleotide sequence: TGTGCCAGCAGCTTACAGAGGACGTGGGGCCGCGATGGCTACACCTTC. It specifies CASSLQRTWGRDGYTF. The chain uses TRBV7-8 and TRBJ1-2; perhaps TRBD1 as D (5 bases). The CDR3 runs 16 residues. With 2 bases removed from V and 6 bases from J, the gap between germline ends came to 19 bases. The V gene's germline CDR1 is SGHVS and CDR2 FQNEAQ.

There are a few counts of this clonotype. The CDR3 reads CASSVETIYGYTF. The CDR3, as DNA: TGTGCCAGTAGTGTCGAGACAATCTATGGCTACACCTTC. The J gene is TRBJ1-2, the V gene TRBV19, with D unclear. The length of the CDR3 is 13 residues. The ends were cut back, 5 bases at V and 4 bases at J, with 11 bases in the middle. In germline, CDR1 is LNHDA, CDR2 SQIVND (reference sequence).

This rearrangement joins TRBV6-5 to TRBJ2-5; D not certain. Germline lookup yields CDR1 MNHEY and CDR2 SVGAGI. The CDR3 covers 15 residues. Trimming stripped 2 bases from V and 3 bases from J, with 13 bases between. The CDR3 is CASSYGSYGKETQYF. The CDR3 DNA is TGTGCCAGCAGTTACGGGTCGTACGGCAAAGAGACCCAGTACTTC.

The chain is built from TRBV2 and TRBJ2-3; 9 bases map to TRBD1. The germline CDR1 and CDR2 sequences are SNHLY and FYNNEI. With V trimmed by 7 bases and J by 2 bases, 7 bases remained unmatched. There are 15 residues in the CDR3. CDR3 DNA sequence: TGTGCCAGCAAAGCGGACAGGGGCCTCACAGATACGCAGTATTTT. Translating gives CASKADRGLTDTQYF. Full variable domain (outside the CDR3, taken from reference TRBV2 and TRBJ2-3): EPEVTQTPSHQVTQMGQEVILRCVPISNHLYFYWYRQILGQKVEFLVSFYNNEISEKSEIFDDQFSVERPDGSNFTLKIRSTKLEDSAMYFCASKADRGLTDTQYFGPGTRLTVL.

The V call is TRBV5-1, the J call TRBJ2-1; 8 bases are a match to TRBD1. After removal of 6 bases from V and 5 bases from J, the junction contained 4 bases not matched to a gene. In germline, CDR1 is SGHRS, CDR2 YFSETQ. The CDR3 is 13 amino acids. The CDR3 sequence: CASNTQGDNEQFF. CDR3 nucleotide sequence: TGCGCCAGCAATACACAGGGGGACAATGAGCAGTTCTTC.

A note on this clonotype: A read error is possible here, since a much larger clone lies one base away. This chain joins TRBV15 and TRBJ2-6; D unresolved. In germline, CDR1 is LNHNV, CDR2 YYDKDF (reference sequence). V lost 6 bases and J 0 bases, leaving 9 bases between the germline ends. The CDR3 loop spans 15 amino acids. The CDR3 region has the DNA TGTGCCACCAGTGTGTCGACCTCTGGGGCCAACGTCCTGACTTTC. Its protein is CATSVSTSGANVLTF.

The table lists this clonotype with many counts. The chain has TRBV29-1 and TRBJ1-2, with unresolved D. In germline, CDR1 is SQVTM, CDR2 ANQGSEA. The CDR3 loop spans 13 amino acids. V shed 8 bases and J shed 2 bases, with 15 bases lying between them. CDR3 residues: CSTSGASNYGYTF. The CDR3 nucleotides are TGCAGCACCTCGGGAGCCTCAAACTATGGCTACACCTTC.

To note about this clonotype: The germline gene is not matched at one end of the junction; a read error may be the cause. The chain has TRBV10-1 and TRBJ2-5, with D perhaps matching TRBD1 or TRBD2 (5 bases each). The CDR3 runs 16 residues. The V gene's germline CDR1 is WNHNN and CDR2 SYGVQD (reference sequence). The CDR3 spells CASSSNSNGWGETQYF. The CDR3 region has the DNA TGTGCCAGCAGCTCCAACTCAAACGGATGGGGGGAGACCCAGTACTTC.

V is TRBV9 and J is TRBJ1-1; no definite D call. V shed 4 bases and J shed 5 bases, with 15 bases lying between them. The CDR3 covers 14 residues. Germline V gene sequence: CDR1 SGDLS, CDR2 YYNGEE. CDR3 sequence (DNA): TGTGCCAGCAGCCCTCAGGACGGGCGGACTGAAGCTTTCTTT. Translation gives CASSPQDGRTEAFF.

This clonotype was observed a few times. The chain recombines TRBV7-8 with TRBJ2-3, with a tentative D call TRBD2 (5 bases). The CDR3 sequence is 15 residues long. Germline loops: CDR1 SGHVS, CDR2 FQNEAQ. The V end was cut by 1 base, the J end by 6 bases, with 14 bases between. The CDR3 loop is CASSLGLLDLDTQYF. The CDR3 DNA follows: TGTGCCAGCAGCTTAGGGTTACTGGACTTGGATACGCAGTATTTT.

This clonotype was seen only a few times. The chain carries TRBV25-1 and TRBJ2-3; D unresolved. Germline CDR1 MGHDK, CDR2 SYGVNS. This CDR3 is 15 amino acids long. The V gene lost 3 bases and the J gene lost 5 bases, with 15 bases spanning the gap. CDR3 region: CASSELTGSIDTQYF. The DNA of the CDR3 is TGTGCCAGCAGTGAGCTGACCGGCAGTATAGATACGCAGTATTTT. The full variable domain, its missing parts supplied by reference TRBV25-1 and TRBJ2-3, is EADIYQTPRYLVIGTGKKITLECSQTMGHDKMYWYQQDPGMELHLIHYSYGVNSTEKGDLSSESTVSRIRTEHFPLTLESARPSHTSQYLCASSELTGSIDTQYFGPGTRLTVL.

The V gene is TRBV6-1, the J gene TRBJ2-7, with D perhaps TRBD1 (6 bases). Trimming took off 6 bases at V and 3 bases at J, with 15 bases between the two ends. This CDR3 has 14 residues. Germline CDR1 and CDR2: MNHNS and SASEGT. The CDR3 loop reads CASRGTGFNYEQYF. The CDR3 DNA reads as TGTGCCAGCAGGGGTACAGGGTTCAACTACGAGCAGTACTTC.

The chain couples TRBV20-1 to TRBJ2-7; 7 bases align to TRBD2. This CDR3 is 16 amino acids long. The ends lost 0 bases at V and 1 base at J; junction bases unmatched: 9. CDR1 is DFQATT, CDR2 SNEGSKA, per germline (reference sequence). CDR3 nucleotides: TGCAGTGCTAGAGATCGGGGTAGCGGGCCGTCCTACGAGCAGTACTTC. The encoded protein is CSARDRGSGPSYEQYF.